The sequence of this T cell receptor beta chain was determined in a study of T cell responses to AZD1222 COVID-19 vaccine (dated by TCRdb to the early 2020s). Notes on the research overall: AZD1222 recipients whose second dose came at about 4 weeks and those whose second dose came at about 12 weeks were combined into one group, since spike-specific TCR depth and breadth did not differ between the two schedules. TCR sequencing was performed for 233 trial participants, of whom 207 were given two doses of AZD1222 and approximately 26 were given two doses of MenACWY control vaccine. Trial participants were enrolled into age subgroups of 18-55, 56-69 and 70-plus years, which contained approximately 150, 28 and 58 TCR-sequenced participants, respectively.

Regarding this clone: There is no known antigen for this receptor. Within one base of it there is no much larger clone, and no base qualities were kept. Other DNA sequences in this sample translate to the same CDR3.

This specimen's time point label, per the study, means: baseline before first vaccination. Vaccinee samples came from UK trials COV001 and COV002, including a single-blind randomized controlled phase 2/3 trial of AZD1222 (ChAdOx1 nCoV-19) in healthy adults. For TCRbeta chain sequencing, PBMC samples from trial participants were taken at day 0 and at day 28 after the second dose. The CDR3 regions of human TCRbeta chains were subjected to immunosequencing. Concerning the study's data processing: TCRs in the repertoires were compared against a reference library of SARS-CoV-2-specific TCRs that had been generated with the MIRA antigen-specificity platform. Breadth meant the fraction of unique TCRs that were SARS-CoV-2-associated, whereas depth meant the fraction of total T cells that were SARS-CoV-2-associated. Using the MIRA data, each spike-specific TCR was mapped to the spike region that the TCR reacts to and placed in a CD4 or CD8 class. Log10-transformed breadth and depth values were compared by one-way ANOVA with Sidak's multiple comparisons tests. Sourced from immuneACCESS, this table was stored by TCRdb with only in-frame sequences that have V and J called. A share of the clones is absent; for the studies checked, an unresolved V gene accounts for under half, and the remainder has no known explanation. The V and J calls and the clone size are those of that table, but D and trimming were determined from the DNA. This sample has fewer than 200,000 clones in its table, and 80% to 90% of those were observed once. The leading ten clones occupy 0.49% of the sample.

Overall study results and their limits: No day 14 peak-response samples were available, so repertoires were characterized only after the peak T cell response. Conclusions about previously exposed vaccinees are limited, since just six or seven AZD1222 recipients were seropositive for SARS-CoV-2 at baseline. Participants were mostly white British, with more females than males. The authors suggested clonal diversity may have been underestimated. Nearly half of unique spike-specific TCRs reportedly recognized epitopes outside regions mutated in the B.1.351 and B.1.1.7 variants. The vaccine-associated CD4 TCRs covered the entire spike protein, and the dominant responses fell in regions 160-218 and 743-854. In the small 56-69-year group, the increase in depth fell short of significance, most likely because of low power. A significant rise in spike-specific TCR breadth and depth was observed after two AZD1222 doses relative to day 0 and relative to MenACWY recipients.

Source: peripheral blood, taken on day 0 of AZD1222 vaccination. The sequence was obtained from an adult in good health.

This receptor has the CDR3 CASSLGGAGNTIYF. DNA sequence: TGTGCCAGCAGCTTAGGAGGTGCTGGAAACACCATATATTTT. The chain employs TRBV7-9 and TRBJ1-3, with the D gene too uncertain to name. A distance of 6 bases separates the germline ends of V and J, which lose 1 base and 2 bases respectively. The germline V gene encodes CDR1 SEHNR and CDR2 FQNEAQ (reference sequence). From the cysteine through the phenylalanine, the CDR3 covers 14 amino acids. The sequence is cut down to CDR3 DNA, 42 bases in frame from base 1.